Listed here are 30 T cell receptor beta chains from one sample, sequenced in a study of regulatory T cells in long-lasting Graves disease. Time point specified: persistent/refractory GD, antithyroid drugs over 5 years with positive TRAb. PBMC RNA was the source of the TCR library. The authors built TCR beta libraries using iRepertoire HTBI primers and Arm-PCR of CDR3 regions. TCRdb re-derived calls from the multiplex PCR reads in MiXCR, one entry per CDR3 protein. In the table there are more than 300,000 distinct CDR3 sequences, roughly 24% of which are singletons. Sequenced material: peripheral blood mononuclear cells (PBMCs), taken when the disease was refractory, from a patient treated with antithyroid drugs. These TCRs come from a woman in her thirties or forties with Graves disease.

This clonotype occurred a few times. This sequence joins TRBV24-1 and TRBJ2-1, with D tentatively TRBD1 (5 bases). This CDR3 is 14 amino acids long. Trimming removed 3 bases from V and 2 bases from J, with 7 bases in between. Germline lookup yields CDR1 KGHDR and CDR2 SFDVKD. The CDR3 nucleotides are TGTGCCACCAGTGATCAGGGTACCTACAATGAGCAGTTCTTC. Translation: CATSDQGTYNEQFF.

This clonotype was seen once. V usage is TRBV11-2 and J usage is TRBJ2-1; D uncertain. Germline V gives CDR1 SGHAT, CDR2 FQNNGV. V lost 5 bases and J 10 bases, leaving 15 bases between the germline ends. The CDR3 runs 13 residues. DNA of the CDR3: TGTGCCAGCAGCCGGTACCCGGGCGGAGAGCAGTTCTTC. Translating it yields CASSRYPGGEQFF. The full variable domain, its missing parts supplied by reference TRBV11-2 and TRBJ2-1, is EAGVAQSPRYKIIEKRQSVAFWCNPISGHATLYWYQQILGQGPKLLIQFQNNGVVDDSQLPKDRFSAERLKGVDSTLKIQPAKLEDSAVYLCASSRYPGGEQFFGPGTRLTVL.

This clonotype came up a few times. The chain carries TRBV11-2 and TRBJ2-7, with a weak D call TRBD1 (6 bases). The CDR3 runs 16 residues. V was cut by 7 bases and J by 0 bases, with 19 bases left in between. Looked up from germline, CDR1 is SGHAT and CDR2 is FQNNGV. In DNA, the CDR3 is TGTGCCAGCAAGACACCTGGGGGCCGCAGCTCCTACGAGCAGTACTTC. This gives the protein CASKTPGGRSSYEQYF.

The V call is TRBV18, the J call TRBJ2-7; 7 bases are shared with TRBD1. This CDR3 is 15 amino acids long. The germline V gene has CDR1 KGHSH and CDR2 LQKENI. V trimming: 3 bases; J trimming: 4 bases; junction bases outside the gene matches: 9. The CDR3, as DNA: TGTGCCAGCTCACCTCGACAGGGTCCCGCATACGAGCAGTACTTC. Translated: CASSPRQGPAYEQYF.

Comment on this clonotype: A much larger clonotype is one base distant, so this may be a read error. The chain uses TRBV29-1 and TRBJ1-1; TRBD1 agrees at 7 bases. CDR1 is SQVTM and CDR2 is ANQGSEA in the germline V gene. V was pared by 8 bases and J by 4 bases, with 4 bases of the junction left unmatched. There are 11 residues in the CDR3. The CDR3 nucleotides are TGCAGCTCCAGGGGGAGCACTGAAGCTTTCTTT. It translates to CSSRGSTEAFF.

This rearrangement joins TRBV7-9 to TRBJ2-7; 7 nucleotides line up with TRBD1. V trimming: 7 bases; J trimming: 2 bases; junction bases outside the gene matches: 8. The CDR3 has 14 residues. Germline CDR1 is SEHNR and CDR2 is FQNEAQ (reference sequence). CDR3 nucleotide sequence: TGTGCCAGCACTAATGAGGGACAGCCCTACGAGCAGTACTTC. It is translated as CASTNEGQPYEQYF.

The rearrangement links TRBV14 to TRBJ2-2; D might be TRBD1 (6 bases). V shed 2 bases and J shed 2 bases, with 12 bases lying between them. Per the germline V gene, CDR1 is SGHDN and CDR2 is FVKESK. The CDR3 totals 16 residues. The chain's CDR3 is CASSQTGTPNTGELFF. CDR3 bases: TGTGCCAGCAGCCAAACCGGGACACCCAACACCGGGGAGCTGTTTTTT.

This clonotype has a count of ten or more. The chain has TRBV2 and TRBJ2-2, with D unresolved. Trimming took 7 bases from V and 6 from J, leaving 12 bases between them. Germline V CDR1 and CDR2: SNHLY, FYNNEI. The CDR3 sequence is 13 residues long. CDR3 sequence reads: CASTSVISGELFF. For the CDR3, the DNA is TGTGCCAGCACCTCGGTTATATCCGGGGAGCTGTTTTTT.

The chain joins TRBV11-2 to TRBJ2-1; D remains unclear. The V end was cut by 5 bases, the J end by 2 bases, with 13 bases between. Germline V lookup: CDR1 SGHAT, CDR2 FQNNGV. The CDR3 consists of 15 residues. The CDR3 DNA sequence: TGTGCCAGCAGCAAGACGGACCGAGCCTACAATGAGCAGTTCTTC. This encodes CASSKTDRAYNEQFF.

Comment on this clonotype: One junction end does not reproduce the germline sequence, and a read error may be involved. This sequence joins TRBV7-9 and TRBJ2-3, with 7 positions matching TRBD2. This CDR3 is built from 21 residues. Per germline, CDR1 SEHNR and CDR2 FQNEAQ (reference sequence). CDR3 loop: CASSLGLVGPPGGKNTDTQYF. Written as DNA, the CDR3 is TGTGCCAGCAGTTTAGGGCTCGTCGGCCCTCCGGGGGGAAAGAACACAGATACGCAGTATTTT.

This clonotype was detected many times. CDR3 coding DNA: TGTGCCAGCAGCACCCGGACTAGCGGGTGGTACGAGCAGTACTTC. Translation: CASSTRTSGWYEQYF. This rearrangement joins TRBV7-2 to TRBJ2-7, with 11 bases matching TRBD2. CDR1 and CDR2 (germline): SGHTA, FQGNSA. The CDR3 extends over 15 amino acids. The trim removed 5 bases at V and 4 bases at J, leaving 7 bases unmatched. The full variable domain, in which reference TRBV7-2 and TRBJ2-7 provide the parts outside the CDR3, is GAGVSQSPSNKVTEKGKDVELRCDPISGHTALYWYRQSLGQGLEFLIYFQGNSAPDKSGLPSDRFSAERTGGSVSTLTIQRTQQEDSAVYLCASSTRTSGWYEQYFGPGTRLTVT.

The genes are TRBV14 and TRBJ2-7; D tentatively reads TRBD1 or TRBD2 (6 bases each). CDR1 and CDR2 from the germline V gene are SGHDN and FVKESK. Trimming removed 4 bases from V and 7 bases from J, with 14 bases in between. This CDR3 is built from 13 residues. The CDR3 spells CASSLRTAGEQYF. CDR3 DNA sequence: TGTGCCAGCAGCCTAAGGACAGCGGGTGAGCAGTACTTC.

V and J are TRBV6-1 and TRBJ2-2; D unresolved. V dropped 5 bases and J dropped 4 bases, with 23 bases sitting between them. The CDR3 has 18 amino acids. Germline V gene data show CDR1 as MNHNS and CDR2 as SASEGT. The CDR3 sequence: CASSTSTGFPSGTGELFF. Written as DNA, the CDR3 is TGTGCCAGCAGTACCTCTACGGGCTTTCCCTCGGGCACCGGGGAGCTGTTTTTT.

This clonotype was found many times. The gene calls are TRBV6-5 and TRBJ1-5; maybe TRBD1 (6 bases). This CDR3 is built from 13 residues. The germline V gene has CDR1 MNHEY and CDR2 SVGAGI. The germline V and J ends were trimmed by 6 bases and 7 bases, with 13 bases remaining between them. The CDR3 sequence is CASSYRERQPQHF. CDR3 in DNA: TGTGCCAGCAGCTACAGGGAAAGACAGCCCCAGCATTTT.

The rearrangement links TRBV7-2 to TRBJ2-7; no clear D. Germline CDR1 reads SGHTA; CDR2 reads FQGNSA. The CDR3 loop spans 13 amino acids. V dropped 5 bases and J dropped 2 bases, with 10 bases sitting between them. In DNA form, the CDR3 reads TGTGCCAGCAGCCTATGGAGAACCTACGAGCAGTACTTC. Residues: CASSLWRTYEQYF.

The chain's CDR3 is CASSRKYRGGANTGELFF. For the CDR3, the DNA is TGTGCCAGCAGCCGAAAGTACCGGGGGGGCGCGAACACCGGGGAGCTGTTTTTT. This chain joins TRBV7-3 and TRBJ2-2; 8 bases line up with TRBD2. The CDR3 has 18 residues. The ends lost 5 bases at V and 0 bases at J; junction bases unmatched: 11. Germline V gene sequence: CDR1 SGHTA, CDR2 FQGTGA.

The chain uses TRBV20-1 and TRBJ2-7; TRBD2 aligns across 11 bases. CDR3 length: 15 residues. After removal of 2 bases from V and 2 bases from J, the junction contained 5 bases not matched to a gene. Germline V lookup: CDR1 DFQATT, CDR2 SNEGSKA (reference sequence). CDR3 in DNA: TGCAGTGCTAGACTTCGACTAGCGGGAACCTACGAGCAGTACTTC. Translation: CSARLRLAGTYEQYF.

This clonotype was picked up many times. This chain uses TRBV24-1 with TRBJ1-2; TRBD1 might be the D (5 bases). Trimming cost V 7 bases and J 6 bases, with 14 bases left between them. CDR1 KGHDR and CDR2 SFDVKD come from the germline V gene. The CDR3 runs 13 residues. The CDR3 is CATRDAGSDGYTF. The CDR3 DNA sequence: TGTGCCACCAGGGACGCAGGGAGCGATGGCTACACCTTC.

Notes on this clonotype: Since the CDR3 does not end with the conserved phenylalanine or tryptophan, this likely comes from a read error. The chain joins TRBV11-2 to TRBJ1-2, with D possibly matching TRBD1 (5 bases). Germline values: CDR1 SGHAT, CDR2 FQNNGV. CDR3 length: 13 amino acids. Trimming removed 6 bases from V and 4 bases from J, with 12 bases in between. The CDR3 sequence is CASSGGVLYGYTL. CDR3 in DNA: TGTGCCAGCAGTGGGGGGGTTCTCTATGGCTACACCCTC.

This clonotype has a handful of counts. The V and J genes are TRBV11-2 and TRBJ1-1; unclear D gene. This CDR3 is 15 amino acids long. The germline CDR1 and CDR2 sequences are SGHAT and FQNNGV. The V end was cut by 5 bases, the J end by 1 base, with 14 bases between. CDR3 DNA: TGTGCCAGCAGCCACCGTTTGACCTGGAACACTGAAGCTTTCTTT. It translates to CASSHRLTWNTEAFF.

The chain employs TRBV19 and TRBJ2-7, with 8 bases lining up with TRBD2. Trimming at V came to 7 bases and at J to 5 bases, leaving 7 bases not matched to a gene. Germline-derived CDR1 and CDR2 are LNHDA and SQIVND (reference sequence). The CDR3 covers 13 residues. Here the CDR3 reads CASTPGTSNEQYF. The CDR3 bases are TGTGCCAGTACTCCCGGGACTAGTAACGAGCAGTACTTC. The full variable domain, its missing parts supplied by reference TRBV19 and TRBJ2-7, is DGGITQSPKYLFRKEGQNVTLSCEQNLNHDAMYWYRQDPGQGLRLIYYSQIVNDFQKGDIAEGYSVSREKKESFPLTVTSAQKNPTAFYLCASTPGTSNEQYFGPGTRLTVT.

This clonotype has ten or more counts. CDR3 protein: CASRLGRQANTEAFF. The CDR3 DNA reads TGTGCCAGCAGATTGGGTAGACAGGCGAACACTGAAGCTTTCTTT. The chain links TRBV2 to TRBJ1-1; D is possibly TRBD1 (6 bases). Germline values: CDR1 SNHLY, CDR2 FYNNEI. With 6 bases removed from V and 1 base from J, the gap between germline ends came to 15 bases. This CDR3 spans 15 amino acids.

In the case of this clonotype: Just one base apart from a much larger clone, this may be a read error. The chain joins TRBV2 to TRBJ2-1; TRBD2 aligns across 11 bases. Germline CDR1 reads SNHLY; CDR2 reads FYNNEI. J lost 10 bases, V lost 3 bases, and 8 bases had no gene match. This CDR3 spans 15 amino acids. The CDR3 reads CASSEGASGRNEQFF. CDR3 DNA: TGTGCCAGCAGTGAGGGGGCTAGCGGGAGGAACGAGCAGTTCTTC.

This clonotype was counted ten times or more. This chain uses TRBV27 with TRBJ2-5; D not resolved. With 6 bases removed from V and 2 bases from J, the gap between germline ends came to 13 bases. CDR1 MNHEY and CDR2 SMNVEV come from the germline V gene (reference sequence). The length of the CDR3 is 14 residues. The CDR3 DNA reads as TGTGCCAGCAGCCGTTGGGGATTACAAGAGACCCAGTACTTC. This gives the protein CASSRWGLQETQYF.

This clonotype has ten or more counts. The junction does not match germline at one end; this may be a read error. V is TRBV20-1 and J is TRBJ2-4, with 7 positions matching TRBD1. CDR1 DFQATT and CDR2 SNEGSKA come from the germline V gene (reference sequence). The CDR3 consists of 15 residues. The CDR3 reads CRARDRHLAKNIQYF. In nucleotides, the CDR3 is TGCAGAGCTAGGGACAGACATCTAGCCAAAAACATTCAGTACTTC.

This clonotype was counted once. This may stem from a read error, because a much larger clone lies one nucleotide away. This chain links TRBV6-1 with TRBJ2-7, with a tentative D call TRBD1 (6 bases). This CDR3 spans 14 amino acids. Trimming cost V 6 bases and J 2 bases, with 14 bases left between them. Germline V gene lookup returns CDR1 MNHNS and CDR2 SASEGT. DNA for the CDR3: TGTGCCAGCAGAGTTACAGGGTTGACCTACGAGCAGTACTTC. As protein: CASRVTGLTYEQYF.

There are many counts of this clonotype. This chain links TRBV28 with TRBJ1-2; 9 nucleotides agree with TRBD1. This CDR3 has 15 amino acids. Germline CDR1 MDHEN, CDR2 SYDVKM. J was trimmed by 4 bases and V by 3 bases; bases with no gene match: 6. The CDR3 sequence is CASSLGDRDFYGYTF. In DNA form, the CDR3 reads TGTGCCAGCAGTTTGGGGGACAGGGATTTCTATGGCTACACCTTC.

This sequence joins TRBV13 and TRBJ2-7; perhaps TRBD2 as D (6 bases). Trimming shortened V by 5 bases and J by 5 bases, and 16 bases separated the two germline ends. This CDR3 is 14 amino acids long. Germline CDR1 PRHDT, CDR2 FYEKMQ (reference sequence). The CDR3: CASSPQRGLDEQYF. Written as DNA, the CDR3 is TGTGCCAGCAGCCCCCAACGGGGGTTGGACGAGCAGTACTTC.

Many counts were recorded for this clonotype. This chain links TRBV12-3 or TRBV12-4 with TRBJ1-5; possible D gene TRBD1, 5 bases. The CDR3 is 18 residues long. V was trimmed by 2 bases and J by 5 bases, leaving 22 bases between them. DNA of the CDR3: TGTGCCAGCAGTTTATGGGGACCCGCGACGATACGGGATCAGCCCCAGCATTTT. Its translation is CASSLWGPATIRDQPQHF.

The J gene is TRBJ1-5, the V gene TRBV5-6; a possible D gene is TRBD1 (6 bases). Trimming removed 3 bases from V and 5 bases from J, with 12 bases in between. Germline V gene data show CDR1 as SGHDT and CDR2 as YYEEEE. The CDR3 sequence is 14 residues long. The CDR3 bases are TGTGCCAGCAGCTATGCAGGGGTCCATCAGCCCCAGCATTTT. Translation: CASSYAGVHQPQHF.